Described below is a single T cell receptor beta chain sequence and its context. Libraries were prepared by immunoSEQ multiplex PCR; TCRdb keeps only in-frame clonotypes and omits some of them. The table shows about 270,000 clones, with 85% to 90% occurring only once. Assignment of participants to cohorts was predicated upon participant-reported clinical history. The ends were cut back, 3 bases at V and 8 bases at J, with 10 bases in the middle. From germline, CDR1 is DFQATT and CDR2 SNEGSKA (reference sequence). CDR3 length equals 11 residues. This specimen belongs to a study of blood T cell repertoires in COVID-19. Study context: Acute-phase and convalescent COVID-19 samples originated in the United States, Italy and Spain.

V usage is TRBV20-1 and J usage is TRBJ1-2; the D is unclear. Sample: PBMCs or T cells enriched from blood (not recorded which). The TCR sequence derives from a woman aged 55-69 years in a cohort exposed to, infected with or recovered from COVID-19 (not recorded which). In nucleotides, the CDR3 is TGCAGTGCTAGCGGGGTCCGGGGCTACACCTTC. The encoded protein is CSASGVRGYTF.